This T cell receptor beta chain originates from a study of blood T cell repertoires in COVID-19. TCRdb's table, derived via immunoSEQ multiplex PCR, lists solely in-frame clones and lacks some. The data contain more than 200,000 clones, roughly 80% of them singletons. The source material was peripheral blood. The clonotype was recovered from a man older than 75 with acute or convalescent COVID-19.

CDR3 sequence (DNA): TGCGCCAGCAGCTTGGTCGGGTATTCACCCCTCCACTTT. This sequence encodes CASSLVGYSPLHF. The chain is built from TRBV5-1 and TRBJ1-6, with D hard to call. The CDR3 runs to 13 residues. Germline V gene lookup returns CDR1 SGHRS and CDR2 YFSETQ. The V end lost 0 bases, the J end lost 8 bases, and 6 bases lay between the germline ends.